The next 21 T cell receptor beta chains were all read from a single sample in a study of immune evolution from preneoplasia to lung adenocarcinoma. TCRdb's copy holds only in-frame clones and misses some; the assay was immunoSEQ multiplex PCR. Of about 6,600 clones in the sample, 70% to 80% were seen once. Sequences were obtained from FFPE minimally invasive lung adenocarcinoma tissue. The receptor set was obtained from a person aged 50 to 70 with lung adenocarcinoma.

In DNA form, the CDR3 reads TGTGCCAGCAGCCAAGATGCCTCTGGGGCCAACGTCCTGACTTTC. This sequence encodes CASSQDASGANVLTF. The chain joins TRBV4-2 to TRBJ2-6; D remains ambiguous. The CDR3 spans 15 residues. V was trimmed by 0 bases and J by 0 bases, leaving 3 bases between them. The V gene's germline CDR1 is LGHNA and CDR2 YNFKEQ.

CDR3 nucleotide sequence: TGCGCCAGCAGGGCAGGATGGAGTAGCGACAATGAGCAGTTCTTC. Its translation is CASRAGWSSDNEQFF. The genes are TRBV4-3 and TRBJ2-1; possibly TRBD2 for D (5 bases). This CDR3 is built from 15 residues. Trimming took off 6 bases at V and 5 bases at J, with 17 bases between the two ends. Per the germline V gene, CDR1 is LGHNA and CDR2 is YSLEER.

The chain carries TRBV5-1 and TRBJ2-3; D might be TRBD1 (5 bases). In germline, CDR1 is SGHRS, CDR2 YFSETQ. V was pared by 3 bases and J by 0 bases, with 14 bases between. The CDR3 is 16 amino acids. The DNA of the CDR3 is TGCGCCAGCAGCTGGCCCCAGGGTTTGAGCACAGATACGCAGTATTTT. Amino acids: CASSWPQGLSTDTQYF. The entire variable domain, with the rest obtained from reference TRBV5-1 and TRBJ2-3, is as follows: KAGVTQTPRYLIKTRGQQVTLSCSPISGHRSVSWYQQTPGQGLQFLFEYFSETQRNKGNFPGRFSGRQFSNSRSEMNVSTLELGDSALYLCASSWPQGLSTDTQYFGPGTRLTVL.

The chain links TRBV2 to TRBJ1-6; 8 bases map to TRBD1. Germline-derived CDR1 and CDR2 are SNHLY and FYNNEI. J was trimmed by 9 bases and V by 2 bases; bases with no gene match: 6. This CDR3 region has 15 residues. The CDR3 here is CASSEIRTGGSPLHF. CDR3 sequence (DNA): TGTGCCAGCAGTGAAATCAGAACAGGGGGTTCACCCCTCCACTTT.

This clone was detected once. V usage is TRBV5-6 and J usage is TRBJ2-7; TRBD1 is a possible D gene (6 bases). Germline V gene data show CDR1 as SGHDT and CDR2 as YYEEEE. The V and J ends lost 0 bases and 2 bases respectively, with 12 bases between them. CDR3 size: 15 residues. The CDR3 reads CASSLGGQITYEQYF. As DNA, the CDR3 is TGTGCCAGCAGCTTGGGGGGGCAGATCACCTACGAGCAGTACTTC.

CDR3 region: CASSYSAGDDQPQHF. The CDR3 DNA reads as TGTGCCAGCAGTTACTCGGCAGGGGATGATCAGCCCCAGCATTTT. The chain recombines TRBV6-6 with TRBJ1-5, with D maybe TRBD1 (6 bases). Germline CDR1 is MNHNY and CDR2 is SVGAGI (reference sequence). V shed 0 bases and J shed 5 bases, with 11 bases lying between them. CDR3 length equals 15 residues.

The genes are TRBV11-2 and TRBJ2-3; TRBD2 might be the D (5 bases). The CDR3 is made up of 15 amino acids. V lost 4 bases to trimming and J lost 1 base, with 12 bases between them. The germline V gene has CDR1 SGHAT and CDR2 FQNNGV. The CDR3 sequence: CASSSLAVRTDTQYF. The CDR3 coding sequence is TGTGCCAGCAGCTCCCTAGCCGTCCGCACAGATACGCAGTATTTT.

The CDR3 sequence: CASSLGGQGSNEKLFF. The CDR3 DNA sequence: TGTGCCAGCAGCTTGGGGGGACAGGGTTCAAATGAAAAACTGTTTTTT. This chain joins TRBV7-2 and TRBJ1-4; 9 bases are a match to TRBD1. The length of the CDR3 is 16 residues. The V segment lost 3 bases and the J segment 5 bases; nucleotides outside the gene matches: 7. Germline V gives CDR1 SGHTA, CDR2 FQGNSA.

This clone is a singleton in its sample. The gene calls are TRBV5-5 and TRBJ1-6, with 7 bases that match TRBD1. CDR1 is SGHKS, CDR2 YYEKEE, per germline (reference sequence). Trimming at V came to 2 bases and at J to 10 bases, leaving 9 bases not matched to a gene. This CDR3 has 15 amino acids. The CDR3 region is CASSFDDRAVSPLHF. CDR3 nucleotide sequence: TGTGCCAGCAGCTTTGACGACAGGGCAGTATCACCCCTCCACTTT.

CDR3 DNA sequence: TGTGCCAGCAGTTACGGGGGCGTAGAGACCCAGTACTTC. Amino acids: CASSYGGVETQYF. This chain uses TRBV6-6 with TRBJ2-5, with D perhaps matching TRBD1 (6 bases). The CDR3 is made up of 13 amino acids. In germline, CDR1 is MNHNY, CDR2 SVGAGI (reference sequence). V lost 2 bases to trimming and J lost 4 bases, with 8 bases between them.

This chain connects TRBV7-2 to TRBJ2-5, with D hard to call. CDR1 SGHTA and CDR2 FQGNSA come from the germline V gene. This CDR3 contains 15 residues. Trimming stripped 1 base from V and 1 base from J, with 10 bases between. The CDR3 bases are TGTGCCAGCAGCTTAGGGCTAGGCGGCCAAGAGACCCAGTACTTC. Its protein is CASSLGLGGQETQYF.

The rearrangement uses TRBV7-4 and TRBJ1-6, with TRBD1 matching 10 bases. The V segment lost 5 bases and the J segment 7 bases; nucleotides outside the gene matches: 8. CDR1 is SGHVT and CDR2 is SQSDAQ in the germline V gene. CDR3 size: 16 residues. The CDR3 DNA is TGTGCCAGCAGCCAACCACCGGGACAGGGGAATTCACCCCTCCACTTT. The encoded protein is CASSQPPGQGNSPLHF. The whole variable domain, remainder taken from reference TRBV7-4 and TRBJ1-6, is GAGVSQSPRYKVAKRGRDVALRCDSISGHVTLYWYRQTLGQGSEVLTYSQSDAQRDKSGRPSGRFSAERPERSVSTLKIQRTEQGDSAVYLCASSQPPGQGNSPLHFGNGTRLTVT.

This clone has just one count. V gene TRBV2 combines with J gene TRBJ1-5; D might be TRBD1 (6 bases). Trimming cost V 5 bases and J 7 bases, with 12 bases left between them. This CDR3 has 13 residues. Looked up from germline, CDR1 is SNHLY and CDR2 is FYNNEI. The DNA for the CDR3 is TGTGCCAGCAGTCCGACAGGTTGGCAGCCCCAGCATTTT. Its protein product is CASSPTGWQPQHF.

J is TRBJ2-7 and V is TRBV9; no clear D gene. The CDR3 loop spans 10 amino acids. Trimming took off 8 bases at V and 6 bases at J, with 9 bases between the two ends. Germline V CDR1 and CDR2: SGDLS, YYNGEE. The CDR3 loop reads CARGGGEQYF. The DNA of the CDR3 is TGTGCCAGGGGCGGCGGCGAGCAGTACTTC.

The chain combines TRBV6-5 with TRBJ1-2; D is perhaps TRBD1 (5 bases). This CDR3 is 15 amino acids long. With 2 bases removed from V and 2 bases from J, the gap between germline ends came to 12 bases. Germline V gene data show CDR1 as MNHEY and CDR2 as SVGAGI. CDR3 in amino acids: CASSYTTGTNYGYTF. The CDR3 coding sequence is TGTGCCAGCAGTTACACCACCGGGACCAACTATGGCTACACCTTC.

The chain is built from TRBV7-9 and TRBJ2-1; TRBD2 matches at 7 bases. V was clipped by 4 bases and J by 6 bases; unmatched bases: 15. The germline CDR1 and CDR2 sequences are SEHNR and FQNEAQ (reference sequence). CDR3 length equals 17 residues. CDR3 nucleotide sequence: TGTGCCAGCAGCTCTTCTATAAGACTAGCCGTGTCCAATGAGCAGTTCTTC. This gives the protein CASSSSIRLAVSNEQFF.

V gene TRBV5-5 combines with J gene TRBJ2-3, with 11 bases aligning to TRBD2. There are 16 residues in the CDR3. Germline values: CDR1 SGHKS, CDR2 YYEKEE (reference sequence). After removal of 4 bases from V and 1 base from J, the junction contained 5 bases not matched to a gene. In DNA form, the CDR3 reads TGTGCCAGCAGCCTACTAGCGGGAGAGGGCACAGATACGCAGTATTTT. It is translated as CASSLLAGEGTDTQYF.

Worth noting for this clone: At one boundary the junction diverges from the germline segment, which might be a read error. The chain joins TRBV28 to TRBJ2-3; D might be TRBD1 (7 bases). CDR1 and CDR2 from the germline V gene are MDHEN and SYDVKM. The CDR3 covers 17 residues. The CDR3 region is CASSPPARQGGTNTQYF. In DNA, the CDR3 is TGTGCCAGCAGCCCCCCGGCACGGCAGGGGGGCACAAATACGCAGTATTTT.

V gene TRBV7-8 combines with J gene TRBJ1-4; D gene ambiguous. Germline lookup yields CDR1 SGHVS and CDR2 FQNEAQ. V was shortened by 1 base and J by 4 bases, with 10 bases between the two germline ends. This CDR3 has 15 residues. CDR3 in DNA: TGTGCCAGCAGCTTAGAGGGCAGTTTTAATGAAAAACTGTTTTTT. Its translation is CASSLEGSFNEKLFF.

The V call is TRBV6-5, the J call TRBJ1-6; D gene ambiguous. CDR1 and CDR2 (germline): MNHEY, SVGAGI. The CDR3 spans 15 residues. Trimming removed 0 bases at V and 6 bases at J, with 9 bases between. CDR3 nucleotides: TGTGCCAGCAGTTACTCGATTATGAGTAATTCACCCCTCCACTTT. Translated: CASSYSIMSNSPLHF.

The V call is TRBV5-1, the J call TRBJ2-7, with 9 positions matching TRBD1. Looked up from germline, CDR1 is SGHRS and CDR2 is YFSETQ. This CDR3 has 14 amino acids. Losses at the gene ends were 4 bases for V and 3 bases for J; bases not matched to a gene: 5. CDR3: CASSEGTGNYEQYF. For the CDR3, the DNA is TGCGCCAGCAGCGAAGGGACAGGGAACTACGAGCAGTACTTC.